This T cell receptor (beta chain) is drawn from a study of OX40 agonist ivuxolimab in advanced cancers. Study-level background: Patients were infused with ivuxolimab every 2 weeks at 0.01 to 10 mg/kg. Previous treatment with anti-PD-1, anti-PD-L1 or anti-CTLA-4 therapy was allowed; less than 45% had received some.

The protocol was immunoSEQ multiplex PCR, while the TCRdb copy is restricted to in-frame clones and leaves out a portion. The repertoire holds 65,000 to 75,000 clones, with 80% to 90% as singletons. Germline V lookup: CDR1 SGHRS, CDR2 YFSETQ. CDR3 length equals 14 residues. V lost 0 bases and J 5 bases, leaving 11 bases between the germline ends. The J gene is TRBJ2-5, the V gene TRBV5-1, with D tentatively TRBD1 (6 bases). The source is an adult with an advanced solid tumor such as melanoma, head and neck, liver or kidney cancer. The specimen comprised CD4+ or CD8+ T cells sorted from blood, sampled in a trial of the OX40 agonist ivuxolimab. The CDR3 sequence is CASSLGRGGETQYF. CDR3 coding DNA: TGCGCCAGCAGCTTGGGCAGGGGCGGCGAGACCCAGTACTTC.